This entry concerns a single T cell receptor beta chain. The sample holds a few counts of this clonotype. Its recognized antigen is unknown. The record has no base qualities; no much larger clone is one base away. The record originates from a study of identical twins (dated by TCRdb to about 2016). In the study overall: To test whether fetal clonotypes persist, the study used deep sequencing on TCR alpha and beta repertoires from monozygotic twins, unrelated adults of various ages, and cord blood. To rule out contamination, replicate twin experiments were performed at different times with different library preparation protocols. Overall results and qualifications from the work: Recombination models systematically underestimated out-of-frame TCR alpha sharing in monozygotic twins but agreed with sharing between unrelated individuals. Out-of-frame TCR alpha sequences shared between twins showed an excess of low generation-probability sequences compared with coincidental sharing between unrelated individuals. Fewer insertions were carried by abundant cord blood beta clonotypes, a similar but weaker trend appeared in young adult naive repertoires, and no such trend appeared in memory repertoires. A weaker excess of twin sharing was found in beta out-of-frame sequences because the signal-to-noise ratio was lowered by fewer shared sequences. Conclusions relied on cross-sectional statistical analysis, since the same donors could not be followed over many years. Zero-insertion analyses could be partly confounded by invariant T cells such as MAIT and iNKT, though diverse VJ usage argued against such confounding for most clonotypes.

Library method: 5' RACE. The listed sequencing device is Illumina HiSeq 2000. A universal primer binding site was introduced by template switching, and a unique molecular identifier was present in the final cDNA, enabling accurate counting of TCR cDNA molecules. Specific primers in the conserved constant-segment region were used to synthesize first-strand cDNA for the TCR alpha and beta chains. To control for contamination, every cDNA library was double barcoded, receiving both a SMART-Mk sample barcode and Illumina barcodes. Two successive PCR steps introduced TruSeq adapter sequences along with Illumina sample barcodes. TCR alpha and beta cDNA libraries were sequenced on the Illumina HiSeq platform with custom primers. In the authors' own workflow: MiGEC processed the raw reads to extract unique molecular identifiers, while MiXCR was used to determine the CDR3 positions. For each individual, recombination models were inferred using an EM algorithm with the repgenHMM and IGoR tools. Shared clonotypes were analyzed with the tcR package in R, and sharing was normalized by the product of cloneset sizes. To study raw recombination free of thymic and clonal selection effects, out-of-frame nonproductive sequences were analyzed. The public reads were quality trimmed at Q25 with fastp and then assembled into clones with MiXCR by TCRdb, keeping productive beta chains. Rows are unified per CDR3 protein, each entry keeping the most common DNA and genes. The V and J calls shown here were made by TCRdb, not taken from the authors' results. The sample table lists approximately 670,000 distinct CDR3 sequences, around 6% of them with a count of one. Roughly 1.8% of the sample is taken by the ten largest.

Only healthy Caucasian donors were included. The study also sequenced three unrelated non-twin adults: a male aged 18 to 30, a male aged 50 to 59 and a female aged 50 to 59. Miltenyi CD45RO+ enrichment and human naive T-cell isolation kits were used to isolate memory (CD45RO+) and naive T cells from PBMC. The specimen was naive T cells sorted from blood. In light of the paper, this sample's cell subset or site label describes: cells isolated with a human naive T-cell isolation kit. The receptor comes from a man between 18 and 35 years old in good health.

The sequenced DNA is TGCGCCAGCAGCCACTTAGGACAGGGCGTTAATTCACCCCTCCACTTT. This encodes CASSHLGQGVNSPLHF. The sequence joins TRBV4-1 to TRBJ1-6; 8 bases in the junction line up with TRBD1. V is cut back by 3 bases and J by 6 bases, with 7 bases in the junction unmatched. Per the germline V gene, MGHRA is the CDR1 and YSYEKL is the CDR2. The CDR3 covers 16 residues, taking in both the cysteine and the phenylalanine. CDR3 DNA only is kept here, 48 bases in frame from base 1.